Listed below are T cell receptor beta chains from one sample, sequenced in a study of CD8+ T cells in alopecia areata. The protocol was immunoSEQ multiplex PCR, while the TCRdb copy is restricted to in-frame clones and leaves out a portion. Of roughly 200,000 clones in the sample, 50% to 60% are singletons; the top ten hold less than 3.5%. The specimen comprised CD4+ T cells sorted from blood, sampled at week 4, from a patient treated with tofacitinib. All receptors come from a human donor with alopecia areata. CDR3s include the opening cysteine and the closing phenylalanine or tryptophan. The D gene is left open where the match is weak. The size of a clone is reported for some rows only, either as once, few or many, or as a class for expanded clones.

clone_size: NA; j_call: TRBJ1-2; d_call: TRBD1; v_call: TRBV5-4; cdr3_nt: TGTGCCAGCAGCTGGGACAGCGCCTACACCTTC; cdr3_aa: CASSWDSAYTF
clone_size: NA; j_call: TRBJ2-5; d_call: NA; v_call: TRBV9; cdr3_nt: TGTGCCAGCAGCCCTTCGCCCCGGGGAGAGACCCAGTACTTC; cdr3_aa: CASSPSPRGETQYF
clone_size: many; j_call: TRBJ2-7; d_call: NA; v_call: TRBV6-1; cdr3_nt: TGTGCCAGCCGATTGACGCGAACAAACTACGAGCAGTACTTC; cdr3_aa: CASRLTRTNYEQYF
clone_size: NA; j_call: TRBJ1-2; d_call: NA; v_call: TRBV28; cdr3_nt: TGTGCCGGGGCAGGCGCGGCTGGCTACACCTTC; cdr3_aa: CAGAGAAGYTF
clone_size: NA; j_call: TRBJ2-7; d_call: TRBD1; v_call: TRBV7-9; cdr3_nt: TGTGCCAGCAACCCCTCCGGGACAGGGCCCTACGAGCAGTACTTC; cdr3_aa: CASNPSGTGPYEQYF
clone_size: NA; j_call: TRBJ2-5; d_call: TRBD1; v_call: TRBV25-1; cdr3_nt: TGTGCCAGCAGTGCGAGGGACAGCCAAGAGACCCAGTACTTC; cdr3_aa: CASSARDSQETQYF
clone_size: NA; j_call: TRBJ1-1; d_call: TRBD1; v_call: TRBV6-5; cdr3_nt: TGTGCCAGCAGCTACTTCCAGGGGGCGGACACTGAAGCTTTCTTT; cdr3_aa: CASSYFQGADTEAFF
clone_size: NA; j_call: TRBJ2-5; d_call: NA; v_call: TRBV18; cdr3_nt: TGTGCCAGCTCACCAGCGAGGGGACAAGAGACCCAGTACTTC; cdr3_aa: CASSPARGQETQYF
clone_size: few; j_call: TRBJ2-6; d_call: NA; v_call: TRBV27; cdr3_nt: TGTGCCAGCAGTTTCTCTGGGGCCAACGTCCTGACTTTC; cdr3_aa: CASSFSGANVLTF
clone_size: NA; j_call: TRBJ1-2; d_call: NA; v_call: TRBV11-2; cdr3_nt: TGTGCCAGCAGCTTGGACGGACCCTATGGCTACACCTTC; cdr3_aa: CASSLDGPYGYTF
clone_size: NA; j_call: TRBJ1-2; d_call: NA; v_call: TRBV30; cdr3_nt: TGTGCCTGGGTCGGACAGTTTAACTATGGCTACACCTTC; cdr3_aa: CAWVGQFNYGYTF
clone_size: few; j_call: TRBJ1-2; d_call: NA; v_call: TRBV30; cdr3_nt: TGTGCCTGGAGTGAAGCGCAGGGGCATGGCTACACCTTC; cdr3_aa: CAWSEAQGHGYTF
clone_size: NA; j_call: TRBJ1-3; d_call: NA; v_call: TRBV5-1; cdr3_nt: TGCGCCAGCAGTATTGGGACGGCCTCTGGAAACACCATATATTTT; cdr3_aa: CASSIGTASGNTIYF
clone_size: NA; j_call: TRBJ1-2; d_call: NA; v_call: TRBV6-5; cdr3_nt: TGTGCCAGCAGTCCACAGGGACGTGGCTACACCTTC; cdr3_aa: CASSPQGRGYTF
clone_size: NA; j_call: TRBJ1-1; d_call: TRBD1; v_call: TRBV30; cdr3_nt: TGTGCCTGGAGTTCGAGGGGGCGGGCTTTCTTT; cdr3_aa: CAWSSRGRAFF
clone_size: NA; j_call: TRBJ1-2; d_call: NA; v_call: TRBV9; cdr3_nt: TGTGCCAGCAGCGTAGCTAACCGGGATGGCTACACCTTC; cdr3_aa: CASSVANRDGYTF
clone_size: NA; j_call: TRBJ1-2; d_call: NA; v_call: TRBV30; cdr3_nt: TGTGCCTGGAGTGTCGCAGGGGATTGGTGGGGCTACACCTTC; cdr3_aa: CAWSVAGDWWGYTF
clone_size: NA; j_call: TRBJ2-3; d_call: TRBD2; v_call: TRBV7-2; cdr3_nt: TGTGCCAGCAGCTTATGGGCTAGCGGGGGGGTCACAGATACGCAGTATTTT; cdr3_aa: CASSLWASGGVTDTQYF
clone_size: few; j_call: TRBJ1-2; d_call: NA; v_call: TRBV29-1; cdr3_nt: TGCAGCGTTGAACAGAACTATGGCTACACCTTC; cdr3_aa: CSVEQNYGYTF
clone_size: NA; j_call: TRBJ1-6; d_call: NA; v_call: TRBV2; cdr3_nt: TGTGCCAGCAGTGCGCCCCCCCGGGGCAATTATTCACCCCTCCACTTT; cdr3_aa: CASSAPPRGNYSPLHF
clone_size: NA; j_call: TRBJ2-1; d_call: NA; v_call: TRBV7-2; cdr3_nt: TGTGCCAGCAGCTTAACGTATGAGCAGTTCTTC; cdr3_aa: CASSLTYEQFF
clone_size: NA; j_call: TRBJ2-2; d_call: NA; v_call: TRBV25-1; cdr3_nt: TGTGCCAGCAGTGAATACAGGGGGGAGGAGCTGTTTTTT; cdr3_aa: CASSEYRGEELFF
clone_size: NA; j_call: TRBJ2-7; d_call: NA; v_call: TRBV29-1; cdr3_nt: TGCAGCGTTGCCACCTCCTACGAGCAGTACTTC; cdr3_aa: CSVATSYEQYF
clone_size: few; j_call: TRBJ1-1; d_call: NA; v_call: TRBV19; cdr3_nt: TGTGCCAGTAAAGGCCTAACTCGCGAAGCTTTCTTT; cdr3_aa: CASKGLTREAFF
clone_size: NA; j_call: TRBJ1-5; d_call: NA; v_call: TRBV29-1; cdr3_nt: TGCAGTGCAGCAAGAGACAATCAGCCCCAGCATTTT; cdr3_aa: CSAARDNQPQHF
clone_size: NA; j_call: TRBJ2-5; d_call: TRBD2; v_call: TRBV29-1; cdr3_nt: TGCAGCGGGAAAGCGGGGACTACCGTTCAAGAGACCCAGTACTTC; cdr3_aa: CSGKAGTTVQETQYF
clone_size: NA; j_call: TRBJ2-4; d_call: NA; v_call: TRBV7-3; cdr3_nt: TGTGCCAGCAGCCGGAACCGGGACGGAGAAAACATTCAGTACTTC; cdr3_aa: CASSRNRDGENIQYF
clone_size: NA; j_call: TRBJ2-5; d_call: NA; v_call: TRBV28; cdr3_nt: TGTGCCAGCGGGAGAGGTTCGGAAGAGACCCAGTACTTC; cdr3_aa: CASGRGSEETQYF
clone_size: once; j_call: TRBJ1-1; d_call: TRBD1; v_call: TRBV29-1; cdr3_nt: TGCAGCGGGGGACAGGTGAACACTGAAGCTTTCTTT; cdr3_aa: CSGGQVNTEAFF
clone_size: NA; j_call: TRBJ2-3; d_call: TRBD2; v_call: TRBV29-1; cdr3_nt: TGCAGCGTTGAGAAAGTGGCGGGGGGATCAGATACGCAGTATTTT; cdr3_aa: CSVEKVAGGSDTQYF
clone_size: NA; j_call: TRBJ2-3; d_call: TRBD1; v_call: TRBV30; cdr3_nt: TGTGCCTGGGGGACAGGACGAGATACGCAGTATTTT; cdr3_aa: CAWGTGRDTQYF
clone_size: few; j_call: TRBJ2-4; d_call: TRBD1; v_call: TRBV30; cdr3_nt: TGTGCTTCACAACAGGGGAATGCCAAAAACATTCAGTACTTC; cdr3_aa: CASQQGNAKNIQYF
clone_size: NA; j_call: TRBJ2-7; d_call: NA; v_call: TRBV10-3; cdr3_nt: TGTGCCATCAGTGAAGCCCTTGGCTCCTACGAGCAGTACTTC; cdr3_aa: CAISEALGSYEQYF
clone_size: NA; j_call: TRBJ2-7; d_call: NA; v_call: TRBV30; cdr3_nt: TGTGCCTGGAGTGTCCCAGGGGTGTCCTACGAGCAGTACTTC; cdr3_aa: CAWSVPGVSYEQYF
clone_size: NA; j_call: TRBJ2-1; d_call: NA; v_call: TRBV5-1; cdr3_nt: TGCGCCAGCAGCTTGACCGGTCTCCCCTACAATGAGCAGTTCTTC; cdr3_aa: CASSLTGLPYNEQFF
clone_size: NA; j_call: TRBJ2-7; d_call: NA; v_call: TRBV6-6; cdr3_nt: TGTGCCAGCCGGGAGCAAAGCGAGCAGTACTTC; cdr3_aa: CASREQSEQYF
clone_size: NA; j_call: TRBJ2-1; d_call: NA; v_call: TRBV5-4; cdr3_nt: TGTGCCAGCAGCTTGGAAGGTGAGCAGTTCTTC; cdr3_aa: CASSLEGEQFF
clone_size: NA; j_call: TRBJ2-5; d_call: NA; v_call: TRBV15; cdr3_nt: TGTGCCACCAGCAGAGATCGGAGTCGCGAGACCCAGTACTTC; cdr3_aa: CATSRDRSRETQYF
clone_size: NA; j_call: TRBJ2-1; d_call: NA; v_call: TRBV9; cdr3_nt: TGTGCCAGCAGCGTAGTAGGGGGATGGAACAATGAGCAGTTCTTC; cdr3_aa: CASSVVGGWNNEQFF
clone_size: NA; j_call: TRBJ2-6; d_call: NA; v_call: TRBV5-1; cdr3_nt: TGCGCCAGCAGCGAACGGGCTGGGGCCAACGTCCTGACTTTC; cdr3_aa: CASSERAGANVLTF
clone_size: NA; j_call: TRBJ2-5; d_call: NA; v_call: TRBV5-6; cdr3_nt: TGTGCCAGCAGCCTGGAGGGAGAGACCCAGTACTTC; cdr3_aa: CASSLEGETQYF
clone_size: NA; j_call: TRBJ2-5; d_call: NA; v_call: TRBV5-4; cdr3_nt: TGTGCCAGCAGCTTGGGTTCCGGGGCGGTGAAGGAGACCCAGTACTTC; cdr3_aa: CASSLGSGAVKETQYF
clone_size: many; j_call: TRBJ1-1; d_call: NA; v_call: TRBV29-1; cdr3_nt: TGCAGCGTTGAGATCGGACAGATGAACACTGAAGCTTTCTTT; cdr3_aa: CSVEIGQMNTEAFF
clone_size: NA; j_call: TRBJ2-2; d_call: NA; v_call: TRBV29-1; cdr3_nt: TGCAGCGTTGTCGGGACGGTGAACACCGGGGAGCTGTTTTTT; cdr3_aa: CSVVGTVNTGELFF
clone_size: NA; j_call: TRBJ1-6; d_call: NA; v_call: TRBV18; cdr3_nt: TGTGCCAGCTCACCTCCCACGGGGCCCCTATCACCCCTCCACTTT; cdr3_aa: CASSPPTGPLSPLHF
clone_size: NA; j_call: TRBJ2-7; d_call: NA; v_call: TRBV29-1; cdr3_nt: TGCAGCGTTGGGCTATATAGGGGGGAAAGGAACGAGCAGTACTTC; cdr3_aa: CSVGLYRGERNEQYF
clone_size: NA; j_call: TRBJ2-7; d_call: NA; v_call: TRBV20-1; cdr3_nt: TGCAGTGCTAGGACGCCCTACGAGCAGTACTTC; cdr3_aa: CSARTPYEQYF
clone_size: NA; j_call: TRBJ2-5; d_call: NA; v_call: TRBV5-6; cdr3_nt: TGTGCCAGCAGCTTGCTACAGGGCGATGAGACCCAGTACTTC; cdr3_aa: CASSLLQGDETQYF
clone_size: NA; j_call: TRBJ1-3; d_call: NA; v_call: TRBV25-1; cdr3_nt: TGTGCCAGCAGTATTGGCAGCTCTGGAAACACCATATATTTT; cdr3_aa: CASSIGSSGNTIYF
clone_size: NA; j_call: TRBJ2-3; d_call: NA; v_call: TRBV7-2; cdr3_nt: TGTGCCAGCAGCTTTTCAAAAGGCGGAAGCACAGATACGCAGTATTTT; cdr3_aa: CASSFSKGGSTDTQYF
clone_size: once; j_call: TRBJ1-1; d_call: NA; v_call: TRBV30; cdr3_nt: TGTGCCTGGAGTGTAAAAACAGACACTGAAGCTTTCTTT; cdr3_aa: CAWSVKTDTEAFF
clone_size: few; j_call: TRBJ2-1; d_call: TRBD2; v_call: TRBV28; cdr3_nt: TGTGCCAGCAGTTTAGATCAGCGGGGGGGTGAGCAGTTCTTC; cdr3_aa: CASSLDQRGGEQFF
clone_size: NA; j_call: TRBJ1-2; d_call: NA; v_call: TRBV27; cdr3_nt: TGTGCCAGCAGTTTCCAAGGGACCGCACCCTACTATGGCTACACCTTC; cdr3_aa: CASSFQGTAPYYGYTF
clone_size: few; j_call: TRBJ2-7; d_call: TRBD1; v_call: TRBV5-1; cdr3_nt: TGCGCCAGCAGCTCCGGACAGGGGGCGATCGACGAGCAGTACTTC; cdr3_aa: CASSSGQGAIDEQYF
clone_size: NA; j_call: TRBJ1-2; d_call: TRBD1; v_call: TRBV29-1; cdr3_nt: TGCAGCGCCGACCCCCGGGACAGCTTCTATGGCTACACCTTC; cdr3_aa: CSADPRDSFYGYTF